This is a list of T cell receptor beta chains from one sample in a study of blood T cell repertoires in COVID-19. TCRdb's copy holds only in-frame clones and misses some; the assay was immunoSEQ multiplex PCR. The sample shows under 300,000 clones, approximately 89% of them seen only once. The specimen was PBMCs or T cells enriched from blood (not recorded which). The receptors come from a woman between 40 and 50 years old who had been exposed to COVID-19. CDR3s include the opening cysteine and the closing phenylalanine or tryptophan. The D gene is left open where the match is weak. Not all rows give a size; the values are once, few, many and, for expanded clones, a class.

v_call	d_call	clone_size	j_call	cdr3_aa
TRBV4-3	.	.	TRBJ2-2	CASSQDLPGFANTGELFF
TRBV5-4	.	once	TRBJ1-1	CASSSTAENTEAFF
TRBV7-2	.	.	TRBJ2-1	CASSLVGGRNEQFF
TRBV3-1/TRBV3-2	.	.	TRBJ2-6	CASSQLTGTGANVLTF
TRBV29-1	TRBD1	few	TRBJ1-1	CSAPSAPGQMNTEAFF
TRBV7-9	TRBD1	.	TRBJ1-3	CASSLPGTVSGNTIYF
TRBV6-5	.	.	TRBJ2-7	CASSLQGNEQYF
TRBV7-3	.	.	TRBJ2-1	CASSQPGGAQFF
TRBV7-9	.	.	TRBJ2-5	CASSRSRTQYQETQYF
TRBV5-3	.	.	TRBJ1-1	CARSIGQQNTEAFF
TRBV6-2/TRBV6-3	TRBD1	.	TRBJ1-6	CASSSDRGLNSPLHF
TRBV19	.	.	TRBJ1-2	CASSIEGRGTYGYTF
TRBV5-8	TRBD1	.	TRBJ1-5	CASSSGQVSNQPQHF
TRBV27	.	.	TRBJ2-2	CASSLSRQPTGELFF
TRBV3-1/TRBV3-2	.	.	TRBJ2-7	CASRPGRSGVNSYEQYF
TRBV6-5	TRBD1	.	TRBJ2-1	CASTTGWAHNEQFF
TRBV5-1	.	once	TRBJ1-3	CASSLRSGLSSGNTIYF
TRBV4-2	TRBD1	once	TRBJ2-6	CASSPRDRGRESGANVLTF
TRBV28	.	.	TRBJ2-2	CASRPQRQTGELFF
TRBV5-4	.	.	TRBJ2-7	CASSTRDIENPYEQYF
TRBV19	TRBD2	.	TRBJ2-1	CASKRLAGADEQFF
TRBV6-5	.	once	TRBJ2-7	CASSTGGGSYEQYF
TRBV16	.	.	TRBJ1-2	CASSQRTENYGYTF
TRBV3-1/TRBV3-2	TRBD2	.	TRBJ2-1	CASSHSLAGHIMFF
TRBV7-2	.	once	TRBJ1-1	CASSPRGALMNTEAFF
TRBV4-2	.	.	TRBJ1-4	CASSGGSLTGEKLFF
TRBV27	TRBD2	.	TRBJ2-1	CASSSLSGGKHEQFF
TRBV13	.	.	TRBJ1-3	CASSPAIYLGGTIYF
TRBV24-1	TRBD2	.	TRBJ2-1	CATSDSGVAGGGLNEQFF
TRBV10-1	.	.	TRBJ2-7	CASSELGPGVYEQYF
TRBV30	.	.	TRBJ2-1	CAWSGQTLRNEQFF
TRBV2	.	.	TRBJ2-5	CASSVNPPHRVQVGETQYF
TRBV27	TRBD2	.	TRBJ2-2	CASSLWVAGYTGELFF
TRBV28	.	.	TRBJ1-1	CASSAVGVATEAFF
TRBV11-3	TRBD1	.	TRBJ1-2	CASSDTGGYGYTF
TRBV5-1	TRBD2	few	TRBJ2-2	CASSLIGTNPGELFF
TRBV18	TRBD2	.	TRBJ2-1	CASAGTGPSGTSGIEQFF
TRBV19	TRBD1	once	TRBJ1-4	CASSPRGTGKEEKLFF
TRBV10-3	.	.	TRBJ1-1	CAISGQIANTEAFF
TRBV30	TRBD1	.	TRBJ1-2	CARARQGTNYGYTF
TRBV11-3	TRBD2	.	TRBJ2-5	CASSSLAGVGETQYF
TRBV21-1	.	once	TRBJ1-4	CASRKTGGSRELFF
TRBV5-1	TRBD2	.	TRBJ2-3	CASSFMTSGVDTQYF
TRBV24-1	.	.	TRBJ1-1	CATSDSGVTEAFF
TRBV20-1	.	.	TRBJ2-7	CSATGNYEQYF
TRBV19	TRBD1	.	TRBJ1-4	CASSMTGLNNEKLFF